This entry describes one T cell receptor beta chain. Its antigen is not identified. This record belongs to a study of somatic mutations in cytotoxic T cells in rheumatoid arthritis. Study-level information: The authors flow-sorted some V beta antibody-stained T-cell populations at nearly 100% purity, including V beta1+ cells that they sequenced for TCRB.

Study-level points and caveats: With about 60 patients examined, about eight had a largest CD8+ clone exceeding 20% of CD8+ cells. Levels of CD8+ T-cell clonality in rheumatoid arthritis patients were statistically indistinguishable from those seen in age-matched healthy controls, with no significant difference.

Researchers isolated CD4+ and CD8+ cells by positive magnetic bead selection and then checked their purity by flow cytometry. Germline values: CDR1 SGDLS, CDR2 YYNGEE. The ends were cut back, 0 bases at V and 2 bases at J, with 9 bases in the middle. The CDR3 spans 14 residues. Sequencing used immunoSEQ multiplex PCR; TCRdb keeps in-frame clones, though not all of them. The sample contains some 38,000 clones, about four fifths of which appear only once. This chain uses TRBV9 with TRBJ2-7, with unresolved D. This clonotype was sampled from a man aged 40-49 years in good health. The sequencing input was CD8+ T cells sorted from blood. CDR3 protein: CASSVGGAPYEQYF. The CDR3 DNA reads TGTGCCAGCAGCGTAGGAGGAGCCCCCTACGAGCAGTACTTC.